This T cell receptor (beta chain) is from a study of CD8 T cells in ankylosing spondylitis. General observations from the study: Typical of ankylosing spondylitis blood, it appeared, was a TCR beta motif of 7 or 8 highly homologous variants.

CDR1 SGHRS and CDR2 YFSETQ come from the germline V gene. The CDR3 consists of 14 residues. Trimming took off 6 bases at V and 0 bases at J, with 9 bases between the two ends. This clonotype was counted at least ten times. Its target is unknown. Each CDR3 protein gets one entry after TCRdb re-called the 5' RACE reads with MiXCR. The sample records fewer than 250,000 distinct CDR3 sequences, about 11% being singletons. The gene calls are TRBV5-1 and TRBJ2-2; no firm D call. The origin of this receptor is a male donor with ankylosing spondylitis or in good health (not recorded which). Sequences were obtained from blood, either unsorted or a sorted T cell fraction (not recorded which). This chain's CDR3 is CASMREANTGELFF. The CDR3 bases are TGCGCCAGCATGAGAGAAGCGAACACCGGGGAGCTGTTTTTT.